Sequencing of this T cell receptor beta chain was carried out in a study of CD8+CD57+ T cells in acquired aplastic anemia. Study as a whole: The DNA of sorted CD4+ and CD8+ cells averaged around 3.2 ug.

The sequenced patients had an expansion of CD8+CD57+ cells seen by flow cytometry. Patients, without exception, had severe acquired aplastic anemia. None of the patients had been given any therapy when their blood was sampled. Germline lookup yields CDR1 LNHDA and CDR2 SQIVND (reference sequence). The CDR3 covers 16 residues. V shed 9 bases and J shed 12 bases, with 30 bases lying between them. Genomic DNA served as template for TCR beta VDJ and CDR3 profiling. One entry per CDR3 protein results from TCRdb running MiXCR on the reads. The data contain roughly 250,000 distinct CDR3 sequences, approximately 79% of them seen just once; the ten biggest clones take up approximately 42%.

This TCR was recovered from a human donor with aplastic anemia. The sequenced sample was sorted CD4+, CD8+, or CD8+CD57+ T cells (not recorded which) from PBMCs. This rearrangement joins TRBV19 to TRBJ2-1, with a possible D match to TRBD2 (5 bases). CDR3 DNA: TGTGCCAGCAGCGAGGGCACCTCGCACAATTCTTATGCGCAGTTCTTC. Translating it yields CASSEGTSHNSYAQFF.